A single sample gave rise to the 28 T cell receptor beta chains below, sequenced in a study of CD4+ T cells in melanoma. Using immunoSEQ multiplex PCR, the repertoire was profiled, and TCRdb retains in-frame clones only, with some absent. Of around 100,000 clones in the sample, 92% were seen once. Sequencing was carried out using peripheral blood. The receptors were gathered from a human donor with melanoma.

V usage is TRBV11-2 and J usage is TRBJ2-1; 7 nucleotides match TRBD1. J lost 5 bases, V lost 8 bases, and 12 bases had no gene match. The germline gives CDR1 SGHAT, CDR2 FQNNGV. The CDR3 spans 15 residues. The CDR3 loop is CASSPGGNGNNEQFF. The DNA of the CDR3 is TGTGCCAGCTCGCCAGGGGGAAACGGGAACAATGAGCAGTTCTTC.

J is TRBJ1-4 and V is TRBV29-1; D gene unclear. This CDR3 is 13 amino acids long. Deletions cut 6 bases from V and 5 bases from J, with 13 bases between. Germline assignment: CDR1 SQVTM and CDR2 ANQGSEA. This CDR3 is CSVLEGRNEKLFF. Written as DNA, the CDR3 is TGCAGCGTCCTCGAAGGGAGGAATGAAAAACTGTTTTTT. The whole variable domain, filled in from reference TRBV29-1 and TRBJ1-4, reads SAVISQKPSRDICQRGTSLTIQCQVDSQVTMMFWYRQQPGQSLTLIATANQGSEATYESGFVIDKFPISRPNLTFSTLTVSNMSPEDSSIYLCSVLEGRNEKLFFGSGTQLSVL.

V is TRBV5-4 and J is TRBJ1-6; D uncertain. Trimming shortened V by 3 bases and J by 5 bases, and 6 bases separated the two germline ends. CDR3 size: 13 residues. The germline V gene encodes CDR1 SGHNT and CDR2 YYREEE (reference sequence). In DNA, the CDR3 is TGTGCCAGCAGCTCAAGGAATAATTCACCCCTCCACTTT. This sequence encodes CASSSRNNSPLHF.

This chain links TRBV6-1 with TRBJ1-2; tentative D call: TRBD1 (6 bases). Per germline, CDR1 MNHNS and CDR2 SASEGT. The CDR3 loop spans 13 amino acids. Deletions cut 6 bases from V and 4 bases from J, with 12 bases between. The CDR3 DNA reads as TGTGCCAGCAGCGTCGACAGGCCCTATGGCTACACCTTC. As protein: CASSVDRPYGYTF.

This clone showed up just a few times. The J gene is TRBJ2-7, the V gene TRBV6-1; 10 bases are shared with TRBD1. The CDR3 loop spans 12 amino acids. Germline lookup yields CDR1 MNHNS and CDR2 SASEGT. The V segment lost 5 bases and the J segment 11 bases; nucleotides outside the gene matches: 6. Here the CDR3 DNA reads TGTGCCAGCAGTCCTACCGGGACAGGGGAGTACTTC. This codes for CASSPTGTGEYF.

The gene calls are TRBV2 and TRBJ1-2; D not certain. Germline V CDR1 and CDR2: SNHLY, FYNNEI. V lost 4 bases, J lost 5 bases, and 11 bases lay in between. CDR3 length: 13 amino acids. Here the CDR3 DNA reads TGTGCCAGCAGTGGACTGCACTCTTATGGCTACACCTTC. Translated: CASSGLHSYGYTF. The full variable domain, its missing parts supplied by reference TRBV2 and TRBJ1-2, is EPEVTQTPSHQVTQMGQEVILRCVPISNHLYFYWYRQILGQKVEFLVSFYNNEISEKSEIFDDQFSVERPDGSNFTLKIRSTKLEDSAMYFCASSGLHSYGYTFGSGTRLTVV.

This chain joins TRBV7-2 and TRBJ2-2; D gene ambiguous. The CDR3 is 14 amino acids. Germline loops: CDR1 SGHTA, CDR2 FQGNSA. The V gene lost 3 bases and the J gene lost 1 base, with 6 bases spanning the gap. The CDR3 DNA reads TGTGCCAGCAGCTTCGAGTTGAACACCGGGGAGCTGTTTTTT. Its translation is CASSFELNTGELFF.

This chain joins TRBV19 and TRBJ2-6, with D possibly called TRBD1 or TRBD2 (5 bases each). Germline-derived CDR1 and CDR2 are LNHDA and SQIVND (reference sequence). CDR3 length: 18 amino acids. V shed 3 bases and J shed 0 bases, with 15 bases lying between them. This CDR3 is CASSIHGTVLSGANVLTF. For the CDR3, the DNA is TGTGCCAGTAGTATTCACGGGACGGTGCTCTCTGGGGCCAACGTCCTGACTTTC.

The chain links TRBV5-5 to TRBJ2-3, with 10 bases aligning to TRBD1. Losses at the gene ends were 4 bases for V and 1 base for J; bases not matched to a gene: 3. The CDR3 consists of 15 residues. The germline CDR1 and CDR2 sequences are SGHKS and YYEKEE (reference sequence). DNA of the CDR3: TGTGCCAGCAGCCGGGACAGGGGAGGCACAGATACGCAGTATTTT. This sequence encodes CASSRDRGGTDTQYF.

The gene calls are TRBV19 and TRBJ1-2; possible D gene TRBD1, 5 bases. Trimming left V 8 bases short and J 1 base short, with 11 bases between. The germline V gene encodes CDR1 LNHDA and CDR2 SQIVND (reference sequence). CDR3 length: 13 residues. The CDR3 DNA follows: TGTGCCAGTGAAGACAGTATTAACTATGGCTACACCTTC. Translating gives CASEDSINYGYTF.

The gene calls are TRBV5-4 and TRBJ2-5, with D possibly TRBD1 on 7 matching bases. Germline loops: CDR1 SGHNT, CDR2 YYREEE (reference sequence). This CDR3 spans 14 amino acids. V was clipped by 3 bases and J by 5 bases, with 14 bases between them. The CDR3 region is CASSWKAGGETQYF. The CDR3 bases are TGTGCCAGCAGCTGGAAAGCAGGGGGGGAGACCCAGTACTTC.

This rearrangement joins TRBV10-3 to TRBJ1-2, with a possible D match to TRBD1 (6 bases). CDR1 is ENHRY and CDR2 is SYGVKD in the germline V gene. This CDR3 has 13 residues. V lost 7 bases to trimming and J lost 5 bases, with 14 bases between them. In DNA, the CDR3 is TGTGCCATCAACCCGACAGGAGGGTATGGCTACACCTTC. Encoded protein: CAINPTGGYGYTF.

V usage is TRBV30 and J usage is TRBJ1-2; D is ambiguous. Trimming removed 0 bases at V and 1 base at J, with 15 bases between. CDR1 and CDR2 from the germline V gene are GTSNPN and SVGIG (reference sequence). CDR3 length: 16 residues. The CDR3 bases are TGTGCCTGGAGTGTAATAAGACGGGCAGATAACTATGGCTACACCTTC. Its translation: CAWSVIRRADNYGYTF.

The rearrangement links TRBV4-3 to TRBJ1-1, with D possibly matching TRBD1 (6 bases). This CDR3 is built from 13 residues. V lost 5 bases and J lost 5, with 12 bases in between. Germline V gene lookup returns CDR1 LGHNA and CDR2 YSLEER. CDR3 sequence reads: CASSFDQGTEAFF. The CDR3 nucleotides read TGCGCCAGCAGCTTTGATCAGGGGACTGAAGCTTTCTTT.

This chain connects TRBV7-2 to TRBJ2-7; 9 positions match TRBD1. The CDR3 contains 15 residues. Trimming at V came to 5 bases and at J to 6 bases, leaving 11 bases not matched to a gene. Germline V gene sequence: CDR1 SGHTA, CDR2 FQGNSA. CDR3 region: CASSQDRGWSSEQYF. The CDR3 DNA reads TGTGCCAGCAGCCAGGACAGGGGTTGGTCGTCCGAGCAGTACTTC.

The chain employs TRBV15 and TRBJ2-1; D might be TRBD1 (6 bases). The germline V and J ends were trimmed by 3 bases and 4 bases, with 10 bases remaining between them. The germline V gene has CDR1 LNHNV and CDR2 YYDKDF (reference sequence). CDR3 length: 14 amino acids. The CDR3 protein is CATSSMDSYNEQFF. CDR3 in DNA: TGTGCCACCAGCAGTATGGACAGTTACAATGAGCAGTTCTTC.

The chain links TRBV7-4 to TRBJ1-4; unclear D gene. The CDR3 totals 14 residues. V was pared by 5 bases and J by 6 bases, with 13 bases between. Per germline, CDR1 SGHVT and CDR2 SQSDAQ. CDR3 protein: CASSPVLRDEKLFF. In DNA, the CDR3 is TGTGCCAGCAGCCCCGTCCTTAGGGATGAAAAACTGTTTTTT.

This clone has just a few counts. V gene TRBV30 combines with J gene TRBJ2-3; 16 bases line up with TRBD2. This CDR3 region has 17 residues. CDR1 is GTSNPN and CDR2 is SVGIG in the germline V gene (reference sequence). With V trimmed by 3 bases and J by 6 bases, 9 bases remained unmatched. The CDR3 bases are TGTGCCTGGAGCCCGGGACTAGCGGGGGGGGCGGTGGATACGCAGTATTTT. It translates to CAWSPGLAGGAVDTQYF.

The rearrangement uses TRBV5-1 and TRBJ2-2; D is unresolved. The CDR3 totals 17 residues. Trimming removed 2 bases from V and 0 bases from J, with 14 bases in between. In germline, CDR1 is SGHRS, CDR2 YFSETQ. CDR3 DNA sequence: TGCGCCAGCAGCTTCGCCGGCCCCCGATCGAACACCGGGGAGCTGTTTTTT. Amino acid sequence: CASSFAGPRSNTGELFF.

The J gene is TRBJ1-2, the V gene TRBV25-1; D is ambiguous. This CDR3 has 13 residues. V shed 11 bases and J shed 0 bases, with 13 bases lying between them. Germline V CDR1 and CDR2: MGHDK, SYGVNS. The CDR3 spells CAARADSNYGYTF. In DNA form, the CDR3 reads TGTGCCGCTCGGGCCGACTCTAACTATGGCTACACCTTC.

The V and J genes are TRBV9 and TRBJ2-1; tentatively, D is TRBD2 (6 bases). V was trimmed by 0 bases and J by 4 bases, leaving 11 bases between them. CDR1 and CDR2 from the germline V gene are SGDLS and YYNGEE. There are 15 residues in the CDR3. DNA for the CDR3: TGTGCCAGCAGCGTAGAGGCAGGGAGGTACAATGAGCAGTTCTTC. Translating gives CASSVEAGRYNEQFF.

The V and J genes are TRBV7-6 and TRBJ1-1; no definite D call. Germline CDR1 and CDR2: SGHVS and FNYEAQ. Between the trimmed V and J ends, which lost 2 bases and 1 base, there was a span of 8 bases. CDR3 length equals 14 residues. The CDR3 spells CASSLQPSNTEAFF. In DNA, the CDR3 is TGTGCCAGCAGCTTACAACCTTCGAACACTGAAGCTTTCTTT. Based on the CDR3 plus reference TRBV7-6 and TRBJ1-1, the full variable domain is GAGVSQSPRYKVTKRGQDVALRCDPISGHVSLYWYRQALGQGPEFLTYFNYEAQQDKSGLPNDRFSAERPEGSISTLTIQRTEQRDSAMYRCASSLQPSNTEAFFGQGTRLTVV.

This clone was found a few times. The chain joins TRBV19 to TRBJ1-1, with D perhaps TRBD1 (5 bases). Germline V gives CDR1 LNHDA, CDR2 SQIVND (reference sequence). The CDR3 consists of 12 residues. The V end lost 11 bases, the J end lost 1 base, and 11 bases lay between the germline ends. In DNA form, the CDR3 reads TGTGCCGTTGGGACGGGGAACACTGAAGCTTTCTTT. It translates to CAVGTGNTEAFF.

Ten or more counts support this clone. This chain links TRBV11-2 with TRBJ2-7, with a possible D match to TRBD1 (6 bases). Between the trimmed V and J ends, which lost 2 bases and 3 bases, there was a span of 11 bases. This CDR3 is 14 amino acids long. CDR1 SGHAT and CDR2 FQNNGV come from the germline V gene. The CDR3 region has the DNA TGTGCCAGCAGCTTAACAAAAGGGGGCTACGAGCAGTACTTC. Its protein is CASSLTKGGYEQYF.

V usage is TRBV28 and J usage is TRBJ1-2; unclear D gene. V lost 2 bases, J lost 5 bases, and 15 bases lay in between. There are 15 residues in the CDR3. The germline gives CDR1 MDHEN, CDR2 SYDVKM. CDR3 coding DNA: TGTGCCAGCAGTTTAAGTTCGGCAGGCTCTTATGGCTACACCTTC. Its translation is CASSLSSAGSYGYTF.

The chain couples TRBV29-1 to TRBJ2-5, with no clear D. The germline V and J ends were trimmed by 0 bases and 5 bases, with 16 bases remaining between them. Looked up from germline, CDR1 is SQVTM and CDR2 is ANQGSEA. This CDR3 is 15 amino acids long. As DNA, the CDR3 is TGCAGCGTTGAAGAGTATCTCACTCAAGGGGAGACCCAGTACTTC. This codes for CSVEEYLTQGETQYF. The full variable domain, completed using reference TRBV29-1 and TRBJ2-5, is SAVISQKPSRDICQRGTSLTIQCQVDSQVTMMFWYRQQPGQSLTLIATANQGSEATYESGFVIDKFPISRPNLTFSTLTVSNMSPEDSSIYLCSVEEYLTQGETQYFGPGTRLLVL.

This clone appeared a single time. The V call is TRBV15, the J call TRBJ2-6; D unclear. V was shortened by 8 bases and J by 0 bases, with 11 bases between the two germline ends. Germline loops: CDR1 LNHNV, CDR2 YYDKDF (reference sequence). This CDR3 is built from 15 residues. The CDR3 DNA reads TGTGCCACCGCGGCAGATCACTCTGGGGCCAACGTCCTGACTTTC. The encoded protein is CATAADHSGANVLTF.

This chain's CDR3 is CATSSGLAATTDTQYF. CDR3 in DNA: TGTGCCACCAGCAGCGGACTAGCGGCCACTACAGATACGCAGTATTTT. The rearrangement joins TRBV15 to TRBJ2-3, with TRBD2 identical over 10 bases. The length of the CDR3 is 16 residues. V lost 3 bases, J lost 3 bases, and 6 bases stayed unmatched. Per germline, CDR1 LNHNV and CDR2 YYDKDF (reference sequence).